The source of this TCR beta chain is a study of molecular identifiers for immune sequencing clone quantification. General study results and limits: With a barcode shared among identical TCR molecules, highly expanded clone sizes could be underestimated. Over 97% of effector molecules, yet under 1% of naive-cell molecules, were held by clones above 20 RNA copies.

The V end lost 5 bases, the J end lost 2 bases, and 20 bases lay between the germline ends. The CDR3 covers 17 residues. Germline V gives CDR1 MDHEN, CDR2 SYDVKM. This clonotype occurred a few times. Antigen specificity is unknown. Naive CD8 T cells were FACS-sorted by CD8+CD4-CCR7+CD45RA+ markers. Previously described methods and listed TCR primers produced bulk TCR libraries. TCRdb re-derived calls from the PCR reads in MiXCR, one entry per CDR3 protein. The sample yields hundreds of thousands of distinct CDR3 sequences, 24% seen once. The TCR comes from a human donor in good health. Some libraries in this study had Jurkat cell RNA spiked in. Material for sequencing was naive CD8+ T cells from blood, with Jurkat cell RNA spiked in. Subset in this sample: FACS-sorted CD8+CD4-CCR7+CD45RA+ naive T cells. The chain employs TRBV28 and TRBJ2-3, with D possibly matching TRBD1 (6 bases). The chain's CDR3 is CASSLFESGQFTDTQYF. Here the CDR3 DNA reads TGTGCCAGCAGTCTCTTCGAGTCCGGACAGTTCACAGATACGCAGTATTTT.